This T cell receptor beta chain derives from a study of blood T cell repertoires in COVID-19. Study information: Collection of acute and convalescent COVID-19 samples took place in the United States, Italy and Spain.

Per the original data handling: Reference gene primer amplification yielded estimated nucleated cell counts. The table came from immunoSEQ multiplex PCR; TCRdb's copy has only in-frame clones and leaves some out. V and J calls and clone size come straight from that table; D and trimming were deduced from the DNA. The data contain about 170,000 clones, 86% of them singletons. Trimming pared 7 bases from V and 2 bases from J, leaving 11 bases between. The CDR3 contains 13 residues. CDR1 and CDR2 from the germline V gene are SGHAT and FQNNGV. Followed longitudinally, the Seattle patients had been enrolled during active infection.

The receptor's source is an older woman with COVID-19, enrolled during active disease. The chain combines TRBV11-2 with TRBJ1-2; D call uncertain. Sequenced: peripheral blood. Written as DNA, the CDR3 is TGTGCCAGCACCTACGGGGAGAACTATGGCTACACCTTC. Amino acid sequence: CASTYGENYGYTF. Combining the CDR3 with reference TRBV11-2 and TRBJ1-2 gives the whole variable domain EAGVAQSPRYKIIEKRQSVAFWCNPISGHATLYWYQQILGQGPKLLIQFQNNGVVDDSQLPKDRFSAERLKGVDSTLKIQPAKLEDSAVYLCASTYGENYGYTFGSGTRLTVV.